A single sample is the source of the 14 T cell receptor beta chains below, sequenced in a study of blood T cell repertoires in COVID-19. Using immunoSEQ multiplex PCR, the repertoire was profiled, and TCRdb retains in-frame clones only, with some absent. The sample yields around 450,000 clones, roughly 87% seen once. Sequenced input: PBMCs or T cells enriched from blood (not recorded which). The receptors originated from a woman in her late teens or twenties who had recovered from COVID-19.

The rearrangement joins TRBV5-1 to TRBJ2-5; the match to TRBD1 covers 7 bases. The germline V gene has CDR1 SGHRS and CDR2 YFSETQ. With 0 bases clipped from V and 3 bases from J, the junction kept 2 bases outside the gene matches. The CDR3 runs to 14 residues. CDR3 amino acids: CASSLATGEETQYF. The CDR3 bases are TGCGCCAGCAGCTTGGCTACAGGGGAAGAGACCCAGTACTTC.

This sequence joins TRBV11-2 and TRBJ2-2; 7 positions agree with TRBD1. Trimming took 1 base from V and 6 from J; bases not matched to a gene: 5. This CDR3 contains 15 residues. CDR1 SGHAT and CDR2 FQNNGV come from the germline V gene. The CDR3 loop reads CASSLGRGGPGELFF. In nucleotides, the CDR3 is TGTGCCAGCAGCTTAGGGAGAGGGGGCCCCGGGGAGCTGTTTTTT.

V usage is TRBV5-8 and J usage is TRBJ1-5; possible D gene TRBD1, 5 bases. This CDR3 has 16 amino acids. V was trimmed by 0 bases and J by 0 bases, leaving 10 bases between them. The V gene's germline CDR1 is SGHTS and CDR2 YDEGEE. The chain's CDR3 is CASSLVRDYSNQPQHF. In DNA, the CDR3 is TGTGCCAGCAGCTTGGTGCGGGACTATAGCAATCAGCCCCAGCATTTT. Full variable domain (remainder filled in from reference TRBV5-8 and TRBJ1-5): EAGVTQSPTHLIKTRGQQATLRCSPISGHTSVYWYQQALGLGLQFLLWYDEGEERNRGNFPPRFSGRQFPNYSSELNVNALELEDSALYLCASSLVRDYSNQPQHFGDGTRLSIL.

The CDR3 region is CASSLGTASGNTIYF. CDR3 DNA sequence: TGTGCCAGCAGCTTGGGGACAGCTAGCGGAAACACCATATATTTT. The chain links TRBV5-4 to TRBJ1-3, with D possibly being TRBD1 (6 bases). V was pared by 0 bases and J by 4 bases, with 11 bases between. The CDR3 runs 15 residues. From germline, CDR1 is SGHNT and CDR2 YYREEE (reference sequence).

V is TRBV3-1 (or the pseudogene TRBV3-2) and J is TRBJ2-3, with D hard to call. The CDR3 length is 18 residues. The germline V gene has CDR1 LGHDT and CDR2 YNNKEL (reference sequence). Trimming pared 2 bases from V and 0 bases from J, leaving 18 bases between. CDR3 sequence (DNA): TGTGCCAGCAGCCAAACCCTTAGAGTTTCTTCTAGCACAGATACGCAGTATTTT. Its translation: CASSQTLRVSSSTDTQYF.

The chain is built from TRBV20-1 and TRBJ1-4; 8 bases are shared with TRBD1. V was clipped by 3 bases and J by 0 bases; unmatched bases: 9. The CDR3 runs 17 residues. Germline CDR1 is DFQATT and CDR2 is SNEGSKA (reference sequence). CDR3 sequence reads: CSASGQGSGATNEKLFF. CDR3 nucleotide sequence: TGCAGTGCTAGTGGACAGGGATCGGGCGCAACTAATGAAAAACTGTTTTTT.

V and J are TRBV30 and TRBJ1-5; 8 bases are a match to TRBD1. J lost 7 bases, V lost 4 bases, and 6 bases had no gene match. The CDR3 totals 13 residues. Germline-derived CDR1 and CDR2 are GTSNPN and SVGIG (reference sequence). The CDR3 is CAWTAQGGQPQHF. The CDR3 DNA reads as TGTGCCTGGACAGCACAGGGGGGACAGCCCCAGCATTTT.

The CDR3: CARPAVKTEQYF. The CDR3 DNA follows: TGTGCCAGGCCGGCGGTAAAAACCGAGCAGTACTTC. The chain has TRBV27 and TRBJ2-7; D ambiguous. CDR1 MNHEY and CDR2 SMNVEV come from the germline V gene (reference sequence). The CDR3 spans 12 residues. V lost 9 bases, J lost 6 bases, and 15 bases lay in between.

This rearrangement joins TRBV7-8 to TRBJ1-2, with TRBD1 matching 8 bases. After removal of 4 bases from V and 6 bases from J, the junction contained 10 bases not matched to a gene. This CDR3 region has 15 residues. CDR1 SGHVS and CDR2 FQNEAQ come from the germline V gene. Here the CDR3 reads CASSSLTDRAHGYTF. The CDR3 DNA follows: TGTGCCAGCAGCTCCCTGACGGACAGGGCCCATGGCTACACCTTC. The full variable domain, in which reference TRBV7-8 and TRBJ1-2 provide the parts outside the CDR3, is GAGVSQSPRYKVAKRGQDVALRCDPISGHVSLFWYQQALGQGPEFLTYFQNEAQLDKSGLPSDRFFAERPEGSVSTLKIQRTQQEDSAVYLCASSSLTDRAHGYTFGSGTRLTVV.

J is TRBJ2-3 and V is TRBV15; D remains unclear. The CDR3 is made up of 14 amino acids. With 0 bases removed from V and 1 base from J, the gap between germline ends came to 5 bases. Germline CDR1 LNHNV, CDR2 YYDKDF (reference sequence). As DNA, the CDR3 is TGTGCCACCAGCAGAGATCGAGGCACAGATACGCAGTATTTT. This codes for CATSRDRGTDTQYF.

The rearrangement uses TRBV7-8 and TRBJ1-2; weak D call: TRBD1 (5 bases). The CDR3 is 14 amino acids. The germline V and J ends were trimmed by 5 bases and 6 bases, with 16 bases remaining between them. Germline V CDR1 and CDR2: SGHVS, FQNEAQ. In DNA form, the CDR3 reads TGTGCCAGCAGCCTTACTATTACAGGCAATGGCTACACCTTC. Translated, it gives CASSLTITGNGYTF. The complete variable domain, with remaining parts taken from reference TRBV7-8 and TRBJ1-2, reads GAGVSQSPRYKVAKRGQDVALRCDPISGHVSLFWYQQALGQGPEFLTYFQNEAQLDKSGLPSDRFFAERPEGSVSTLKIQRTQQEDSAVYLCASSLTITGNGYTFGSGTRLTVV.

The chain is built from TRBV7-8 and TRBJ1-2; no clear D. This CDR3 contains 14 residues. Trimming pared 5 bases from V and 0 bases from J, leaving 10 bases between. CDR1 and CDR2 from the germline V gene are SGHVS and FQNEAQ. The CDR3 protein is CASSNPTANYGYTF. CDR3 coding DNA: TGTGCCAGCAGCAACCCAACAGCTAACTATGGCTACACCTTC.

This chain joins TRBV5-6 and TRBJ2-2; D is possibly TRBD1 (6 bases). CDR3 length equals 15 residues. Germline CDR1 reads SGHDT; CDR2 reads YYEEEE. V was cut by 5 bases and J by 1 base, with 12 bases left in between. Here the CDR3 DNA reads TGTGCCAGCAGTTCCTCAGGGGAGAACACCGGGGAGCTGTTTTTT. Its translation is CASSSSGENTGELFF.

This chain uses TRBV7-9 with TRBJ1-2; D gene ambiguous. The germline V gene has CDR1 SEHNR and CDR2 FQNEAQ (reference sequence). The V end was cut by 5 bases, the J end by 8 bases, with 15 bases between. This CDR3 has 13 residues. The CDR3 loop reads CASSGEEGFGYTF. CDR3 DNA: TGTGCCAGCAGCGGCGAGGAGGGCTTCGGCTACACCTTC. The whole variable domain, remainder taken from reference TRBV7-9 and TRBJ1-2, is DTGVSQNPRHKITKRGQNVTFRCDPISEHNRLYWYRQTLGQGPEFLTYFQNEAQLEKSRLLSDRFSAERPKGSFSTLEIQRTEQGDSAMYLCASSGEEGFGYTFGSGTRLTVV.